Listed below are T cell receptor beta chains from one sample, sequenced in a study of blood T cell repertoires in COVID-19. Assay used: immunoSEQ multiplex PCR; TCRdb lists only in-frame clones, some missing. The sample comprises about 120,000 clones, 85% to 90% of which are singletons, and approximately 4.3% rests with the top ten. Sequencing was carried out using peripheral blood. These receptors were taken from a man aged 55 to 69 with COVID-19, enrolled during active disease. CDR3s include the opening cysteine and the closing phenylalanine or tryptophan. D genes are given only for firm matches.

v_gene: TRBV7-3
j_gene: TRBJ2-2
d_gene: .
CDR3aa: CASSFSGTPNTGELFF
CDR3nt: TGTGCCAGCAGCTTCTCCGGGACTCCGAACACCGGGGAGCTGTTTTTT

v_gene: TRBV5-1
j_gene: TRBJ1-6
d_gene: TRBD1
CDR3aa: CASSSRQGVSPLHF
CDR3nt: TGCGCCAGCAGCTCTCGACAGGGGGTTTCACCCCTCCACTTT

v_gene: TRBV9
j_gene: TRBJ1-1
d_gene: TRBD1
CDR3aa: CASSSGTGGTEAFF
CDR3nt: TGTGCCAGCAGCTCAGGGACAGGGGGAACTGAAGCTTTCTTT

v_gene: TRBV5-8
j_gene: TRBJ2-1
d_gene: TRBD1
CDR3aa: CASSFTGQGAEQFF
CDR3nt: TGTGCCAGCAGCTTCACGGGACAGGGGGCTGAGCAGTTCTTC

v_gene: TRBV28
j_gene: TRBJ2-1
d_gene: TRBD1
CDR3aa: CASEGTGVYRVQFF
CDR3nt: TGTGCCAGCGAAGGGACAGGGGTCTACCGAGTGCAGTTCTTC

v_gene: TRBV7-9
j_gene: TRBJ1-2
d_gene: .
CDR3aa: CASTLDYGYTF
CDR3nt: TGTGCCAGCACCCTAGACTATGGCTACACCTTC

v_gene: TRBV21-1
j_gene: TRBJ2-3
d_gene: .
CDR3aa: CASSPTPLGGTDTQYF
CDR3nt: TGTGCCAGCAGCCCCACCCCGCTCGGAGGCACAGATACGCAGTATTTT

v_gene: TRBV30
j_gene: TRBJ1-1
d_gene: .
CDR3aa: CAWSSQAEAFF
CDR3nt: TGTGCCTGGAGTTCCCAGGCCGAAGCTTTCTTT

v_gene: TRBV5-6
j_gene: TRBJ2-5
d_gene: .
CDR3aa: CASSAEETQYF
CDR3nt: TGTGCCAGCAGCGCGGAAGAGACCCAGTACTTC

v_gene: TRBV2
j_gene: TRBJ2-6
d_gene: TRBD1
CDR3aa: CASSHLDRAGANVLTF
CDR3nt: TGTGCCAGCAGTCACCTGGACAGGGCTGGGGCCAACGTCCTGACTTTC

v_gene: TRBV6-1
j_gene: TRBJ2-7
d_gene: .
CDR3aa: CASSEGGTRLYEQYF
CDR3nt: TGTGCCAGCAGTGAAGGAGGGACAAGACTCTACGAGCAGTACTTC

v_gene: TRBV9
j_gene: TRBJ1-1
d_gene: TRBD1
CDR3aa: CVSSLRGQLNTEAFF
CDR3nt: TGTGTCAGCAGCCTCCGGGGACAGCTGAACACTGAAGCTTTCTTT

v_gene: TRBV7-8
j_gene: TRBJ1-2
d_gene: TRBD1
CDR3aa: CASSLVAGHRGSFGYTF
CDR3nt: TGTGCCAGCAGCTTAGTGGCGGGGCACAGGGGAAGTTTTGGCTACACCTTC

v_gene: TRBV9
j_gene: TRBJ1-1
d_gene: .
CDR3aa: CASSVGQTMNTEAFF
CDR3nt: TGTGCCAGCAGCGTAGGTCAGACTATGAACACTGAAGCTTTCTTT

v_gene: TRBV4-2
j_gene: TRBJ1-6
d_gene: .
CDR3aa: CASSQEEAGDTPLHF
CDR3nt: TGTGCCAGCAGCCAAGAGGAGGCAGGGGATACACCCCTCCACTTT

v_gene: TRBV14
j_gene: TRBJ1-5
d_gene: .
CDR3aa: CASSQGAGQPQHF
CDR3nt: TGTGCCAGCAGCCAGGGGGCGGGTCAGCCCCAGCATTTT